The 27 T cell receptor beta chains below were found in one sample sequenced in a study of shared clonotypes between healthy human individuals. Clones were read by immunoSEQ multiplex PCR, and TCRdb kept only the in-frame ones, dropping some. This table holds approximately 2.3 million clones, 85% to 95% found once. Sequencing input: naive CD4+ T cells from PBMCs. The subset was: CD45RA+ positively selected. These receptors came from a man aged 18 to 29 in good health. Some clones in this sample may be carry-over from other donors' samples.

The chain links TRBV10-3 to TRBJ1-1; perhaps TRBD1 as D (5 bases). The CDR3 extends over 15 amino acids. V lost 0 bases and J lost 3, with 11 bases in between. Germline V gene lookup returns CDR1 ENHRY and CDR2 SYGVKD. DNA of the CDR3: TGTGCCATCAGTGAGTCGGAGGGGATCCACACTGAAGCTTTCTTT. Its protein product is CAISESEGIHTEAFF.

The chain links TRBV4-1 to TRBJ1-2; 11 bases align to TRBD1. V shed 1 base and J 8 bases; nucleotides not matched to a gene: 6. The CDR3 extends over 15 amino acids. CDR1 and CDR2 from the germline V gene are MGHRA and YSYEKL. Here the CDR3 reads CASSQVGGTGGGYTF. The CDR3 DNA sequence: TGCGCCAGCAGCCAAGTGGGGGGGACAGGGGGAGGCTACACCTTC.

This clone was seen only once. The CDR3 loop is CASSLTRLGGGYTF. In DNA, the CDR3 is TGTGCCAGCAGCTTAACTAGACTAGGGGGAGGCTACACCTTC. The rearrangement links TRBV7-3 to TRBJ1-2; TRBD1 is a possible D gene (6 bases). The CDR3 spans 14 residues. Germline V gene sequence: CDR1 SGHTA, CDR2 FQGTGA. The ends were cut back, 0 bases at V and 8 bases at J, with 13 bases in the middle. Full variable domain (remainder filled in from reference TRBV7-3 and TRBJ1-2): GAGVSQTPSNKVTEKGKYVELRCDPISGHTALYWYRQSLGQGPEFLIYFQGTGAADDSGLPNDRFFAVRPEGSVSTLKIQRTERGDSAVYLCASSLTRLGGGYTFGSGTRLTVV.

The rearrangement joins TRBV11-2 to TRBJ2-2; D remains ambiguous. V was trimmed by 2 bases and J by 7 bases, leaving 8 bases between them. The CDR3 is 13 residues long. CDR1 is SGHAT, CDR2 FQNNGV, per germline. The CDR3 loop is CASSLSFLGELFF. Written as DNA, the CDR3 is TGTGCCAGCAGCTTATCCTTCCTCGGGGAGCTGTTTTTT.

The chain couples TRBV19 to TRBJ2-5, with D possibly being TRBD2 (6 bases). V lost 1 base, J lost 5 bases, and 17 bases lay in between. Germline-derived CDR1 and CDR2 are LNHDA and SQIVND (reference sequence). This CDR3 region has 16 residues. The CDR3 DNA sequence: TGTGCCAGTAGTATAGGGTCGGGACTCCGGGGGGAGACCCAGTACTTC. Translating it yields CASSIGSGLRGETQYF.

V gene TRBV2 combines with J gene TRBJ2-7; D is possibly TRBD1 or TRBD2 (5 bases each). From germline, CDR1 is SNHLY and CDR2 FYNNEI. The CDR3 length is 12 residues. Deletions cut 8 bases from V and 6 bases from J, with 14 bases between. The CDR3 reads CASEGQAAEQYF. CDR3 nucleotide sequence: TGTGCCAGCGAGGGGCAGGCCGCCGAGCAGTACTTC. The full variable domain, completed using reference TRBV2 and TRBJ2-7, is EPEVTQTPSHQVTQMGQEVILRCVPISNHLYFYWYRQILGQKVEFLVSFYNNEISEKSEIFDDQFSVERPDGSNFTLKIRSTKLEDSAMYFCASEGQAAEQYFGPGTRLTVT.

The chain has TRBV7-6 and TRBJ2-1; D is unclear. The CDR3 totals 14 residues. Trimming left V 5 bases short and J 2 bases short, with 10 bases between. Germline V gene lookup returns CDR1 SGHVS and CDR2 FNYEAQ. This CDR3 reads CASSPPRAYNEQFF. CDR3 nucleotides: TGTGCCAGCAGCCCTCCCCGGGCCTACAATGAGCAGTTCTTC.

The genes are TRBV7-2 and TRBJ1-3; the D is unclear. The CDR3 has 19 amino acids. Germline V gene sequence: CDR1 SGHTA, CDR2 FQGNSA. V lost 5 bases to trimming and J lost 0 bases, with 23 bases between them. For the CDR3, the DNA is TGTGCCAGCAGCCCGCGATTTCTCGGTTCCCGACCCTCTGGAAACACCATATATTTT. This translates into CASSPRFLGSRPSGNTIYF.

The V and J genes are TRBV4-1 and TRBJ2-3, with D hard to call. The CDR3 runs 14 residues. V gave up 3 bases and J gave up 4 bases, with 11 bases separating them. Looked up from germline, CDR1 is MGHRA and CDR2 is YSYEKL. CDR3 protein: CASSQAARPDTQYF. DNA for the CDR3: TGCGCCAGCAGCCAGGCCGCTAGGCCAGATACGCAGTATTTT.

This sequence joins TRBV28 and TRBJ1-4; D is unresolved. The CDR3 covers 14 residues. The germline CDR1 and CDR2 sequences are MDHEN and SYDVKM. The ends were cut back, 6 bases at V and 7 bases at J, with 15 bases in the middle. The CDR3 loop reads CASRRGTGLEKLFF. CDR3 sequence (DNA): TGTGCCAGCAGACGAGGAACTGGGCTTGAAAAACTGTTTTTT.

The V and J genes are TRBV5-6 and TRBJ2-7; D gene unclear. Per germline, CDR1 SGHDT and CDR2 YYEEEE. Trimming pared 3 bases from V and 3 bases from J, leaving 7 bases between. The CDR3 consists of 12 residues. The CDR3 region is CASSSGHYEQYF. Written as DNA, the CDR3 is TGTGCCAGCAGCTCGGGCCACTACGAGCAGTACTTC.

V usage is TRBV9 and J usage is TRBJ2-1; perhaps D is TRBD1 or TRBD2 (5 bases each). The CDR3 totals 16 residues. Trimming stripped 4 bases from V and 0 bases from J, with 14 bases between. The germline gives CDR1 SGDLS, CDR2 YYNGEE. The DNA for the CDR3 is TGTGCCAGCAGCCTCTCGGACACTAGCTCCTACAATGAGCAGTTCTTC. Amino acids: CASSLSDTSSYNEQFF.

This chain links TRBV11-3 with TRBJ1-1, with a tentative D call TRBD1 (5 bases). The V end lost 3 bases, the J end lost 4 bases, and 12 bases lay between the germline ends. The germline V gene has CDR1 SGHNT and CDR2 YENEEA. The CDR3 covers 14 residues. Here the CDR3 DNA reads TGTGCCAGCAGCTTCGGGGGATCCGGCACTGAAGCTTTCTTT. This encodes CASSFGGSGTEAFF.

This chain joins TRBV5-1 and TRBJ2-7, with D perhaps given as TRBD1 or TRBD2 (5 bases each). V gave up 0 bases and J gave up 3 bases, with 13 bases separating them. The CDR3 loop spans 15 amino acids. Germline lookup yields CDR1 SGHRS and CDR2 YFSETQ. The CDR3, as DNA: TGCGCCAGCAGCTTGGCCCGGGACGGATTCTACGAGCAGTACTTC. Its translation is CASSLARDGFYEQYF.

The chain uses TRBV20-1 and TRBJ1-1; 7 bases are a match to TRBD1. The V segment lost 6 bases and the J segment 9 bases; nucleotides outside the gene matches: 7. This CDR3 contains 11 residues. The germline gives CDR1 DFQATT, CDR2 SNEGSKA (reference sequence). The CDR3 sequence: CSAEATGKAFF. DNA of the CDR3: TGCAGTGCCGAGGCGACAGGGAAAGCTTTCTTT.

This chain uses TRBV19 with TRBJ2-1, with 12 nucleotides matching TRBD2. This CDR3 has 19 residues. The junction had 12 bases not matched to a gene; V was cut back by 6 bases and J by 0 bases. In germline, CDR1 is LNHDA, CDR2 SQIVND (reference sequence). The CDR3 DNA sequence: TGTGCCAGTAGCCGGGGACTAGCGGGCCTGGAAAGCTCCTACAATGAGCAGTTCTTC. Protein product: CASSRGLAGLESSYNEQFF. Based on the CDR3 plus reference TRBV19 and TRBJ2-1, the full variable domain is DGGITQSPKYLFRKEGQNVTLSCEQNLNHDAMYWYRQDPGQGLRLIYYSQIVNDFQKGDIAEGYSVSREKKESFPLTVTSAQKNPTAFYLCASSRGLAGLESSYNEQFFGPGTRLTVL.

This clone has just one count. V gene TRBV7-9 combines with J gene TRBJ2-1; 14 bases align to TRBD2. This CDR3 has 14 amino acids. CDR1 SEHNR and CDR2 FQNEAQ come from the germline V gene (reference sequence). Germline trimming cut 7 bases from V and 8 bases from J; bases unmatched to any gene: 4. Here the CDR3 reads CASIKTSGRDEQFF. The DNA for the CDR3 is TGTGCCAGCATCAAGACTAGCGGGAGGGATGAGCAGTTCTTC.

This sequence joins TRBV5-6 and TRBJ2-6, with unresolved D. V was pared by 2 bases and J by 0 bases, with 3 bases between. The CDR3 extends over 14 amino acids. Germline lookup yields CDR1 SGHDT and CDR2 YYEEEE. In nucleotides, the CDR3 is TGTGCCAGCAGCTTTTTCTCTGGGGCCAACGTCCTGACTTTC. Amino acids: CASSFFSGANVLTF. The variable domain in full, with the rest retrieved from reference TRBV5-6 and TRBJ2-6, is DAGVTQSPTHLIKTRGQQVTLRCSPKSGHDTVSWYQQALGQGPQFIFQYYEEEERQRGNFPDRFSGHQFPNYSSELNVNALLLGDSALYLCASSFFSGANVLTFGAGSRLTVL.

The CDR3 bases are TGCGCCAGCAGCTTGTCAGGACAGGGGGACACTGAAGCTTTCTTT. Protein sequence: CASSLSGQGDTEAFF. The J gene is TRBJ1-1, the V gene TRBV5-1; TRBD1 aligns across 10 bases. Germline-derived CDR1 and CDR2 are SGHRS and YFSETQ. After removal of 1 base from V and 3 bases from J, the junction contained 3 bases not matched to a gene. The CDR3 covers 15 residues.

This clone was detected once. V gene TRBV5-1 combines with J gene TRBJ2-7; 8 positions match TRBD1. Unmatched junction bases numbered 15, after V lost 7 bases and J lost 3 bases. The germline V gene encodes CDR1 SGHRS and CDR2 YFSETQ. This CDR3 is 16 amino acids long. The CDR3 DNA sequence: TGCGCCAGCGCTCCCGGGCGGACAGGGCCCGTCTACGAGCAGTACTTC. It translates to CASAPGRTGPVYEQYF.

The chain links TRBV5-1 to TRBJ2-5; TRBD2 matches 13 bases. The junction had 19 bases not matched to a gene; V was cut back by 4 bases and J by 4 bases. CDR1 and CDR2 from the germline V gene are SGHRS and YFSETQ. There are 20 residues in the CDR3. CDR3 amino acids: CASSPLPRGLAGSGGETQYF. The CDR3 nucleotides are TGCGCCAGCAGCCCACTTCCCCGGGGACTAGCGGGATCTGGGGGAGAGACCCAGTACTTC. The variable domain in full, with the rest retrieved from reference TRBV5-1 and TRBJ2-5, is KAGVTQTPRYLIKTRGQQVTLSCSPISGHRSVSWYQQTPGQGLQFLFEYFSETQRNKGNFPGRFSGRQFSNSRSEMNVSTLELGDSALYLCASSPLPRGLAGSGGETQYFGPGTRLLVL.

This chain connects TRBV10-3 to TRBJ1-1; 7 bases are a match to TRBD1. This CDR3 comprises 13 residues. Unmatched junction bases numbered 5, after V lost 7 bases and J lost 3 bases. Germline V gene sequence: CDR1 ENHRY, CDR2 SYGVKD. The CDR3 nucleotides read TGTGCCATCAAACGGGACAGCGACACTGAAGCTTTCTTT. Amino acids: CAIKRDSDTEAFF.

This clone occurred once. The genes are TRBV27 and TRBJ2-2, with 10 nucleotides matching TRBD1. The germline V gene encodes CDR1 MNHEY and CDR2 SMNVEV (reference sequence). Trimming at V came to 6 bases and at J to 7 bases, leaving 8 bases not matched to a gene. There are 15 residues in the CDR3. The CDR3 DNA reads TGTGCCAGCAGCCCTTTTGGGACAGGGGTCGGGGAGCTGTTTTTT. Its translation: CASSPFGTGVGELFF.

The chain has TRBV28 and TRBJ2-7; tentative D call: TRBD1 (5 bases). The ends were cut back, 3 bases at V and 5 bases at J, with 17 bases in the middle. Germline V gene data show CDR1 as MDHEN and CDR2 as SYDVKM. The CDR3 spans 15 residues. DNA of the CDR3: TGTGCCAGCAGTTTCCGTTTGCCAGGGTCCCACGAGCAGTACTTC. Its protein is CASSFRLPGSHEQYF. Together with reference TRBV28 and TRBJ2-7, the CDR3 gives the full variable domain: DVKVTQSSRYLVKRTGEKVFLECVQDMDHENMFWYRQDPGLGLRLIYFSYDVKMKEKGDIPEGYSVSREKKERFSLILESASTNQTSMYLCASSFRLPGSHEQYFGPGTRLTVT.

This chain joins TRBV6-5 and TRBJ2-1; 13 bases line up with TRBD2. This CDR3 is 16 amino acids long. Germline CDR1 reads MNHEY; CDR2 reads SVGAGI. J gave up 7 bases and V 2 bases, and 5 bases lay outside the gene matches. This CDR3 is CASSYPLAGGVNEQFF. In DNA form, the CDR3 reads TGTGCCAGCAGTTACCCACTAGCGGGAGGGGTAAATGAGCAGTTCTTC.

J is TRBJ2-5 and V is TRBV5-1; 10 bases are a match to TRBD2. The ends lost 4 bases at V and 3 bases at J; junction bases unmatched: 15. This CDR3 has 18 residues. Germline V gene sequence: CDR1 SGHRS, CDR2 YFSETQ. CDR3 in amino acids: CASSQGPSGSLRKETQYF. The CDR3 DNA reads as TGCGCCAGCAGCCAGGGGCCTAGCGGGAGTCTTCGAAAAGAGACCCAGTACTTC.

V usage is TRBV7-9 and J usage is TRBJ2-1, with 7 bases identical to TRBD2. The CDR3 is 15 residues long. CDR1 and CDR2 (germline): SEHNR, FQNEAQ (reference sequence). J was trimmed by 8 bases and V by 5 bases; bases with no gene match: 12. The CDR3 DNA reads as TGTGCCAGCAGCGGGGGAGCGGGAATGGGCTATGAGCAGTTCTTC. Protein product: CASSGGAGMGYEQFF.